What follows are 32 T cell receptor beta chains derived from one specimen sequenced in a study of T cells in Graves' hyperthyroidism and ophthalmopathy. Amplification of TCR beta CDR3 regions was performed using RNA transcripts as template. The study used the HTBI primer set for a first-round RT-PCR of the TCR CDR3. A single record per CDR3 protein comes from TCRdb applying MiXCR to the multiplex PCR reads. The repertoire holds 450,000 to 600,000 distinct CDR3 sequences, with 12% to 15% as singletons. The sample was blood. These receptors were collected from a woman between 40 and 55 years old with Graves' hyperthyroidism.

This clonotype was counted many times. A junction boundary mismatches the germline segment, possibly from a read error. V and J are TRBV5-1 and TRBJ1-3; the D gene is possibly TRBD1 (6 bases). CDR3 length equals 15 residues. Germline V gene sequence: CDR1 SGHRS, CDR2 YFSETQ. In nucleotides, the CDR3 is TGTGCCAGCTCACCTGGACAGAGCTCTGGAAACACCATATATTTT. This gives the protein CASSPGQSSGNTIYF.

In the case of this clonotype: One base away lies a much larger clone, so this may be a sequencing read error. The chain is built from TRBV29-1 and TRBJ2-7; 9 bases fit TRBD1. The ends lost 6 bases at V and 2 bases at J; junction bases unmatched: 11. This CDR3 has 15 residues. Germline CDR1 reads SQVTM; CDR2 reads ANQGSEA. This CDR3 reads CSVGQGGTETYEQYF. The CDR3 DNA reads as TGCAGCGTGGGACAGGGTGGTACTGAAACCTACGAGCAGTACTTC.

The table lists this clonotype with many counts. The V call is TRBV28, the J call TRBJ1-5, with unresolved D. V shed 6 bases and J shed 2 bases, with 11 bases lying between them. The CDR3 runs to 14 residues. Germline assignment: CDR1 MDHEN and CDR2 SYDVKM. The DNA for the CDR3 is TGTGCCAGCAGCTTAAACGGGGGCAATCAGCCCCAGCATTTT. Amino acid sequence: CASSLNGGNQPQHF.

This clonotype was seen a handful of times. This rearrangement joins TRBV4-1 to TRBJ1-5; the match to TRBD1 covers 10 bases. There are 16 residues in the CDR3. V shed 2 bases and J 4 bases; nucleotides not matched to a gene: 5. The germline gives CDR1 MGHRA, CDR2 YSYEKL. CDR3 region: CASSQSGTGDNQPQHF. DNA of the CDR3: TGCGCCAGCAGCCAATCCGGGACAGGGGATAATCAGCCCCAGCATTTT.

This chain connects TRBV20-1 to TRBJ1-6; D may be TRBD1 (6 bases). There are 15 residues in the CDR3. The germline V and J ends were trimmed by 3 bases and 2 bases, with 11 bases remaining between them. Germline assignment: CDR1 DFQATT and CDR2 SNEGSKA (reference sequence). The CDR3 region is CSARGTGTYNSPLHF. CDR3 in DNA: TGCAGTGCTAGGGGAACAGGGACCTATAATTCACCCCTCCACTTT.

This clonotype was counted ten times or more. CDR3 region: CATSAGRDSPHEQYF. The CDR3 nucleotides are TGTGCCACCAGTGCCGGAAGGGACAGTCCCCACGAGCAGTACTTC. This chain joins TRBV24-1 and TRBJ2-7; 7 bases are a match to TRBD1. The germline V gene has CDR1 KGHDR and CDR2 SFDVKD. The CDR3 runs to 15 residues. With 5 bases clipped from V and 5 bases from J, the junction kept 11 bases outside the gene matches.

This rearrangement joins TRBV24-1 to TRBJ1-5; a weak D match, TRBD1 (6 bases). There are 14 residues in the CDR3. The ends were cut back, 7 bases at V and 5 bases at J, with 14 bases in the middle. CDR1 is KGHDR, CDR2 SFDVKD, per germline. The DNA of the CDR3 is TGTGCCACCAGCTCTGGGGGGCCCGATCAGCCCCAGCATTTT. It is translated as CATSSGGPDQPQHF.

This clonotype was observed many times. The chain recombines TRBV18 with TRBJ1-1; the D is unclear. The CDR3 has 14 residues. V lost 5 bases, J lost 0 bases, and 10 bases lay in between. Germline-derived CDR1 and CDR2 are KGHSH and LQKENI. CDR3 DNA sequence: TGTGCCAGCTCATCGAACGTAATGAACACTGAAGCTTTCTTT. Translation: CASSSNVMNTEAFF. Full variable domain (remainder filled in from reference TRBV18 and TRBJ1-1): NAGVMQNPRHLVRRRGQEARLRCSPMKGHSHVYWYRQLPEEGLKFMVYLQKENIIDESGMPKERFSAEFPKEGPSILRIQQVVRGDSAAYFCASSSNVMNTEAFFGQGTRLTVV.

The table lists this clonotype with many counts. The CDR3 DNA reads as TGTGCCAGCAGAAAGGACCTAGCAGATACGCAGTATTTT. This encodes CASRKDLADTQYF. The chain uses TRBV6-2 or TRBV6-3 and TRBJ2-3; the D is unclear. CDR3 size: 13 residues. The germline V gene encodes CDR1 MNHEY and CDR2 SVGEGT. The V end was cut by 6 bases, the J end by 4 bases, with 11 bases between.

This clonotype was observed many times. The CDR3 loop reads CASSVWGSGNSPLHF. In DNA, the CDR3 is TGTGCCAGCAGTGTCTGGGGCTCGGGCAATTCACCCCTCCACTTT. The chain has TRBV2 and TRBJ1-6, with D tentatively TRBD1 (5 bases). Trimming took off 4 bases at V and 7 bases at J, with 14 bases between the two ends. Germline V CDR1 and CDR2: SNHLY, FYNNEI. The CDR3 is 15 residues long. The whole variable domain, filled in from reference TRBV2 and TRBJ1-6, reads EPEVTQTPSHQVTQMGQEVILRCVPISNHLYFYWYRQILGQKVEFLVSFYNNEISEKSEIFDDQFSVERPDGSNFTLKIRSTKLEDSAMYFCASSVWGSGNSPLHFGNGTRLTVT.

This clonotype was seen many times. The chain uses TRBV7-2 and TRBJ2-6; 8 bases line up with TRBD1. The germline gives CDR1 SGHTA, CDR2 FQGNSA. V lost 0 bases, J lost 4 bases, and 5 bases stayed unmatched. The CDR3 consists of 17 residues. The CDR3 reads CASSLARGLRGANVLTF. CDR3 sequence (DNA): TGTGCCAGCAGCTTAGCCAGGGGGCTCAGGGGGGCCAACGTCCTGACTTTC.

This clonotype has at least ten counts. The chain links TRBV12-3 or TRBV12-4 to TRBJ2-1, with 8 nucleotides matching TRBD1. The J segment lost 4 bases and the V segment lost 7 bases, leaving 9 bases of the junction unmatched. The CDR3 is made up of 15 amino acids. CDR3: CASTGDRGGYNEQFF. CDR3 coding DNA: TGTGCCAGCACAGGAGACAGGGGTGGATACAATGAGCAGTTCTTC.

This clonotype was counted ten times or more. The chain carries TRBV29-1 and TRBJ2-7, with TRBD1 as a possible D gene (6 bases). The CDR3 is made up of 14 amino acids. Trimming removed 0 bases from V and 3 bases from J, with 12 bases in between. The V gene's germline CDR1 is SQVTM and CDR2 ANQGSEA. The CDR3 here is CSVEESGVNYEQYF. CDR3 DNA sequence: TGCAGCGTTGAAGAATCAGGGGTAAACTACGAGCAGTACTTC.

In its sample, this clonotype was seen many times. This sequence joins TRBV3-1 and TRBJ2-7, with 7 bases fitting TRBD2. J gave up 3 bases and V 4 bases, and 6 bases lay outside the gene matches. Germline assignment: CDR1 LGHDT and CDR2 YNNKEL (reference sequence). The CDR3 covers 14 residues. CDR3 in DNA: TGTGCCAGCAGCCCCGCGGGAGTACTCTACGAGCAGTACTTC. Amino acids: CASSPAGVLYEQYF.

This clonotype was counted ten times or more. This chain connects TRBV3-1 to TRBJ1-5; D unresolved. Trimming shortened V by 1 base and J by 7 bases, and 11 bases separated the two germline ends. Germline V gene lookup returns CDR1 LGHDT and CDR2 YNNKEL (reference sequence). The CDR3 loop spans 14 amino acids. The CDR3 loop is CASSQGPRVQPQHF. CDR3 in DNA: TGTGCCAGCAGCCAAGGTCCGCGGGTACAGCCCCAGCATTTT.

The sample holds a few counts of this clonotype. J is TRBJ1-5 and V is TRBV28; TRBD1 matches 7 bases. In germline, CDR1 is MDHEN, CDR2 SYDVKM. CDR3 length: 15 residues. Trimming took 5 bases from V and 6 from J; bases not matched to a gene: 10. This CDR3 is CASSPLDRESQPQHF. In DNA, the CDR3 is TGTGCCAGCAGTCCCTTAGACAGGGAAAGTCAGCCCCAGCATTTT.

This chain links TRBV14 with TRBJ2-6; no firm D call. Per germline, CDR1 SGHDN and CDR2 FVKESK. The CDR3 is 15 amino acids. The V and J ends lost 8 bases and 0 bases respectively, with 11 bases between them. As DNA, the CDR3 is TGTGCCAGCTCGATTGCGTCCTCTGGGGCCAACGTCCTGACTTTC. This translates into CASSIASSGANVLTF. The variable domain in full, completed from reference TRBV14 and TRBJ2-6, reads EAGVTQFPSHSVIEKGQTVTLRCDPISGHDNLYWYRRVMGKEIKFLLHFVKESKQDESGMPNNRFLAERTGGTYSTLKVQPAELEDSGVYFCASSIASSGANVLTFGAGSRLTVL.

The chain links TRBV6-5 to TRBJ2-1; D tentatively fits TRBD1 or TRBD2 (6 bases each). Trimming stripped 0 bases from V and 7 bases from J, with 16 bases between. The CDR3 is 16 amino acids. Germline V gives CDR1 MNHEY, CDR2 SVGAGI. The CDR3 coding sequence is TGTGCCAGCAGTTACTCGGGGTGGGGGGCGAGGAATGAGCAGTTCTTC. Amino acid sequence: CASSYSGWGARNEQFF.

The table lists this clonotype with many counts. The chain carries TRBV6-1 and TRBJ1-1; a possible D gene is TRBD1 (5 bases). The germline V gene has CDR1 MNHNS and CDR2 SASEGT. The CDR3 has 16 amino acids. The V gene lost 6 bases and the J gene lost 5 bases, with 22 bases spanning the gap. The DNA of the CDR3 is TGTGCCAGCAGCTCCGTCAGGGAAGGGGATAGGACTGAAGCTTTCTTT. Its translation: CASSSVREGDRTEAFF.

This clonotype was seen at least ten times. The chain recombines TRBV28 with TRBJ2-7, with 7 bases fitting TRBD1. Germline V gene data show CDR1 as MDHEN and CDR2 as SYDVKM. V lost 3 bases, J lost 6 bases, and 8 bases stayed unmatched. CDR3 size: 14 residues. The CDR3 DNA is TGTGCCAGCAGTTTGAGGACAGGCCCTGGCGAGCAGTACTTC. Its protein is CASSLRTGPGEQYF. The entire variable domain, with the rest obtained from reference TRBV28 and TRBJ2-7, is as follows: DVKVTQSSRYLVKRTGEKVFLECVQDMDHENMFWYRQDPGLGLRLIYFSYDVKMKEKGDIPEGYSVSREKKERFSLILESASTNQTSMYLCASSLRTGPGEQYFGPGTRLTVT.

This clonotype was counted many times. This sequence joins TRBV7-2 and TRBJ2-7, with 7 bases identical to TRBD2. CDR3 length equals 17 residues. V dropped 5 bases and J dropped 2; count of bases not matched to a gene: 15. Germline V gene data show CDR1 as SGHTA and CDR2 as FQGNSA. The chain's CDR3 is CASSVRPSSGSTYEQYF. CDR3 in DNA: TGTGCCAGCAGCGTACGACCCTCTAGCGGTTCTACCTACGAGCAGTACTTC.

This clonotype was counted a few times. The chain carries TRBV6-2 or TRBV6-3 and TRBJ2-2; D gene ambiguous. Germline CDR1 reads MNHEY; CDR2 reads SVGEGT. The CDR3 length is 13 residues. V lost 11 bases, J lost 1 base, and 11 bases lay in between. CDR3: CALRLLNTGELFF. The DNA of the CDR3 is TGTGCCCTGAGGCTTTTGAACACCGGGGAGCTGTTTTTT.

This clonotype appeared many times. The J gene is TRBJ2-3, the V gene TRBV3-1; D gene uncertain. With 2 bases removed from V and 0 bases from J, the gap between germline ends came to 3 bases. The CDR3 length is 13 residues. CDR1 is LGHDT, CDR2 YNNKEL, per germline (reference sequence). CDR3: CASSQSSTDTQYF. The CDR3 bases are TGTGCCAGCAGCCAATCCAGCACAGATACGCAGTATTTT.

This clonotype has only a few counts. This rearrangement joins TRBV14 to TRBJ1-1; perhaps TRBD1 as D (5 bases). Trimming pared 5 bases from V and 11 bases from J, leaving 9 bases between. Germline assignment: CDR1 SGHDN and CDR2 FVKESK. This CDR3 has 10 amino acids. The CDR3 spells CASSRGWAFF. The DNA of the CDR3 is TGTGCCAGCAGCAGGGGTTGGGCTTTCTTT.

The chain joins TRBV2 to TRBJ1-4; 8 positions match TRBD1. This CDR3 is built from 15 residues. The J segment lost 4 bases and the V segment lost 2 bases, leaving 3 bases of the junction unmatched. Looked up from germline, CDR1 is SNHLY and CDR2 is FYNNEI. The CDR3 DNA reads TGTGCCAGCAGTGAAACACAGGGGGTTAATGAAAAACTGTTTTTT. Its translation: CASSETQGVNEKLFF.

This clonotype was seen repeatedly, ten times or more. V usage is TRBV5-1 and J usage is TRBJ2-7, with D maybe TRBD2 (6 bases). The CDR3 is 16 amino acids. Germline CDR1 is SGHRS and CDR2 is YFSETQ. Deletions cut 0 bases from V and 0 bases from J, with 13 bases between. The CDR3 spells CASSLAVGGASYEQYF. The CDR3 DNA reads as TGCGCCAGCAGCTTGGCCGTGGGGGGTGCCTCCTACGAGCAGTACTTC.

This clonotype occurred many times. The chain couples TRBV2 to TRBJ2-2; 8 bases match TRBD1. This CDR3 is 13 amino acids long. V lost 6 bases and J lost 7; bases outside the gene matches: 4. The germline gives CDR1 SNHLY, CDR2 FYNNEI. Here the CDR3 DNA reads TGTGCCAGCAGATACGGACAGGGCGGGGAGCTGTTTTTT. Its translation is CASRYGQGGELFF.

This clonotype was picked up many times. This sequence joins TRBV14 and TRBJ2-2; D gene unclear. Germline CDR1 SGHDN, CDR2 FVKESK. The CDR3 has 14 residues. V lost 4 bases and J lost 5, with 11 bases in between. The CDR3 DNA follows: TGTGCCAGCAGCCGAAGCTATGGGACCGGGGAGCTGTTTTTT. Translating gives CASSRSYGTGELFF.

This clonotype has just a few counts. The chain employs TRBV19 and TRBJ2-7; TRBD2 matches 9 bases. Germline V CDR1 and CDR2: LNHDA, SQIVND (reference sequence). The ends lost 3 bases at V and 5 bases at J; junction bases unmatched: 8. There are 15 residues in the CDR3. CDR3 DNA: TGTGCCAGTAGTATCTTGGCGGGAGGGATCCACGAGCAGTACTTC. It codes for CASSILAGGIHEQYF.

This clonotype was counted many times. V is TRBV28 and J is TRBJ2-5; possibly TRBD2 for D (6 bases). V was trimmed by 3 bases and J by 3 bases, leaving 20 bases between them. Germline CDR1 reads MDHEN; CDR2 reads SYDVKM. This CDR3 spans 17 amino acids. The CDR3 protein is CASSFTQTSIEEETQYF. In nucleotides, the CDR3 is TGTGCCAGCAGTTTTACCCAGACTAGTATTGAGGAAGAGACCCAGTACTTC.

Many counts were recorded for this clonotype. The chain recombines TRBV12-3 or TRBV12-4 with TRBJ2-2; D is uncertain. This CDR3 has 15 residues. The ends were cut back, 2 bases at V and 1 base at J, with 8 bases in the middle. The CDR3 loop is CASSLTDRNTGELFF. The CDR3 nucleotides read TGTGCCAGCAGTTTAACTGACCGGAACACCGGGGAGCTGTTTTTT.

There are many counts of this clonotype. The chain has TRBV3-1 and TRBJ2-1; 7 bases are shared with TRBD2. The CDR3 spans 17 residues. Germline CDR1 LGHDT, CDR2 YNNKEL (reference sequence). V trimming: 1 base; J trimming: 8 bases; junction bases outside the gene matches: 14. The CDR3 spells CASSQAKAGWGRDEQFF. The DNA of the CDR3 is TGTGCCAGCAGCCAAGCCAAAGCGGGGTGGGGGAGGGATGAGCAGTTCTTC.